This paragraph reports one T cell receptor beta chain. V lost 5 bases, J lost 3 bases, and 4 bases lay in between. This CDR3 has 11 amino acids. Germline V gives CDR1 MNHEY, CDR2 SVGAGI. This record comes from a study of OX40 agonist ivuxolimab in advanced cancers. About the research overall: Past anti-PD-1, anti-PD-L1 or anti-CTLA-4 therapy was accepted, and roughly 42% had received some.

Using immunoSEQ multiplex PCR, the repertoire was profiled, and TCRdb retains in-frame clones only, with some absent. The table includes tens of thousands of clones, 88% detected once. The chain links TRBV6-5 to TRBJ1-1; D not certain. The starting material was CD4+ or CD8+ T cells sorted from blood, obtained in a trial of the OX40 agonist ivuxolimab. This sequence was found in an adult with an advanced solid tumor such as melanoma, head and neck, liver or kidney cancer. CDR3 region: CASSQYTEAFF. CDR3 in DNA: TGTGCCAGCAGTCAGTACACTGAAGCTTTCTTT.